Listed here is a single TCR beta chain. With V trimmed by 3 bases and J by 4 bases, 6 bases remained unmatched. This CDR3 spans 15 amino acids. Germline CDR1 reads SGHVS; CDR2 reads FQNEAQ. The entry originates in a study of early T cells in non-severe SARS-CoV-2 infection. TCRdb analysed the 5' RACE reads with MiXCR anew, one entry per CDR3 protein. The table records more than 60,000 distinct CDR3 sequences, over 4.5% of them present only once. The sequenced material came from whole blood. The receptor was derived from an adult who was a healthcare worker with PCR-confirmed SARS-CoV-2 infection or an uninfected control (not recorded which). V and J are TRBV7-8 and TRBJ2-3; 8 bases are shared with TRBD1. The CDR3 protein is CASSFIGQGADTQYF. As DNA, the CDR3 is TGTGCCAGCAGCTTTATAGGACAGGGCGCAGATACGCAGTATTTT.